This T cell receptor beta chain comes out of a study of T cell changes during pregnancy in multiple sclerosis. Germline-derived CDR1 and CDR2 are MDHEN and SYDVKM. V lost 5 bases to trimming and J lost 4 bases, with 15 bases between them. The CDR3 runs 14 residues. The protocol was immunoSEQ multiplex PCR, while the TCRdb copy is restricted to in-frame clones and leaves out a portion. Among around 69,000 clones listed, roughly 90% were seen once. The specimen comprised peripheral blood, sampled in the first trimester of pregnancy. The clonotype was recovered from a female donor with multiple sclerosis, enrolled in a pregnancy study. The rearrangement uses TRBV28 and TRBJ2-7; D perhaps matches TRBD1 (6 bases). The CDR3 nucleotides are TGTGCCAGCAGTGTCGGGACAAATGAATACGAGCAGTACTTC. Amino acids: CASSVGTNEYEQYF.